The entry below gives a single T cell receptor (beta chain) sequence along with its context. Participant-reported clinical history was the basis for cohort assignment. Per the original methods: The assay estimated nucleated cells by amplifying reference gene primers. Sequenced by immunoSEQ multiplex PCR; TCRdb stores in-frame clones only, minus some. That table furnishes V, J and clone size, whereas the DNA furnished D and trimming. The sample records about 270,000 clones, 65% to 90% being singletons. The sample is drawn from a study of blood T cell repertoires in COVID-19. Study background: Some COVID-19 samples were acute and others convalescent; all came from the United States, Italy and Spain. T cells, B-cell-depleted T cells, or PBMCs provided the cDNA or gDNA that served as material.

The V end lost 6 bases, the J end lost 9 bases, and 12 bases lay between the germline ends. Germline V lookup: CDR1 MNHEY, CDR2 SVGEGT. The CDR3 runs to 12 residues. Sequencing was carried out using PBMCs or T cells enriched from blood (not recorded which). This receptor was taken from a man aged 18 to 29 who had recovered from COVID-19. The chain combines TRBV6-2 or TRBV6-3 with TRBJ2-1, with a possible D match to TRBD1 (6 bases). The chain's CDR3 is CASSPTGLEQFF. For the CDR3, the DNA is TGTGCCAGCAGCCCCACAGGGCTTGAGCAGTTCTTC.